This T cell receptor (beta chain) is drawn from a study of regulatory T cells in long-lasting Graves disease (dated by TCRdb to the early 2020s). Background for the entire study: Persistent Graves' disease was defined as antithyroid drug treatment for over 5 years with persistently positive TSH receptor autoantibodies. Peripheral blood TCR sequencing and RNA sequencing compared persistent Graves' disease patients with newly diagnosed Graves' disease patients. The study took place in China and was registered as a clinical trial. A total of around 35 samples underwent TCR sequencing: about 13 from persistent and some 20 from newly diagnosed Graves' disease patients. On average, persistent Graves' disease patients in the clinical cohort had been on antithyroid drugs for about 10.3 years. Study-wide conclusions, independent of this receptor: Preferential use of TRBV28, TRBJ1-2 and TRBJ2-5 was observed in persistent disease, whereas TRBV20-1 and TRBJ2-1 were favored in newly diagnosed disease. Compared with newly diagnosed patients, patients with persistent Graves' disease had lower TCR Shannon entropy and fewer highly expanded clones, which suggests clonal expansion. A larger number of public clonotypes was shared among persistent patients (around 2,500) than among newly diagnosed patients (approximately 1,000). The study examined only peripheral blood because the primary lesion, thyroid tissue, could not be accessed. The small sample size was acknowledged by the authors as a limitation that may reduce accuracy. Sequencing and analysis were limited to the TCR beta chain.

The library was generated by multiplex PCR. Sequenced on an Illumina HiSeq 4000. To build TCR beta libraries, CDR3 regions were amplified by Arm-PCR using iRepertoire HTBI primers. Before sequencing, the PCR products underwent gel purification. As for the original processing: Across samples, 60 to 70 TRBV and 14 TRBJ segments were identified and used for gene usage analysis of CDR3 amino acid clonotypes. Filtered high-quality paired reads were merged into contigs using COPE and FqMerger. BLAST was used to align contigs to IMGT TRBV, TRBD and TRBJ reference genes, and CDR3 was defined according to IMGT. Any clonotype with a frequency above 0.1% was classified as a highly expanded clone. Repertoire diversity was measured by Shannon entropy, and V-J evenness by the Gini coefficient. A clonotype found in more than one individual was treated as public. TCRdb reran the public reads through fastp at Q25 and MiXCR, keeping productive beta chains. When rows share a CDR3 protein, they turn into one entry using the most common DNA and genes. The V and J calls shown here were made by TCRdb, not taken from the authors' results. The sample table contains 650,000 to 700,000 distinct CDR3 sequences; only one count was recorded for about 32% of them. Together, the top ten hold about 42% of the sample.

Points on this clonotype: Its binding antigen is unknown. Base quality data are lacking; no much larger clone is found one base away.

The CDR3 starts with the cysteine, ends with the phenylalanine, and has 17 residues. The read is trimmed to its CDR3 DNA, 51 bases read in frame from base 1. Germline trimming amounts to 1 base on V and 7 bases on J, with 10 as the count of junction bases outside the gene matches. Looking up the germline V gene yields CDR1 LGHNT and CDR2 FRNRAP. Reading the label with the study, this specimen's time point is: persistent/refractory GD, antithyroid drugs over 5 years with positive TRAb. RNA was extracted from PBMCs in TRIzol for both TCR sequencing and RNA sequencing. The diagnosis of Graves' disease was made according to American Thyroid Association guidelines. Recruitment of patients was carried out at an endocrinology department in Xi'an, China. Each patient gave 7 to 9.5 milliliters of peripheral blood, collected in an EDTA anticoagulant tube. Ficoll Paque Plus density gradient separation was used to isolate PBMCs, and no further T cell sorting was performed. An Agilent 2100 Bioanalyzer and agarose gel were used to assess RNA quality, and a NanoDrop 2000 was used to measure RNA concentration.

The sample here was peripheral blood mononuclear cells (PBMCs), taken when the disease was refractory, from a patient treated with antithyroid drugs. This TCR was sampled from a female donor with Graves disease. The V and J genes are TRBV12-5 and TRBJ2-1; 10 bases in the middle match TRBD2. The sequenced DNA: TGTGCTAGTGGTTTGGAACGCCTAGCGGGAGTGTTGAATGAGCAGTTCTTC. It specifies CASGLERLAGVLNEQFF.